These 11 T cell receptor beta chains were all obtained from the same sample, sequenced in a study of T cells after yellow fever vaccination (dated by TCRdb to between 2018 and 2020). Per the publication, the treatment or condition label means: live attenuated yellow fever vaccine strain. The method behind the library was 5' RACE. TCRdb records Illumina HiSeq 2500 as the sequencer. TCRdb reprocessing: public reads trimmed at Q25 with fastp, clones called with MiXCR, in-frame beta chains kept. Duplicate CDR3 protein sequences are folded into a single record with the most common DNA and genes. The sample contains around 360,000 distinct CDR3 sequences, roughly 12% of them found a single time. More than 15% of the sample goes to the ten largest clones. The input for sequencing was PBMCs, taken on the day of the first yellow fever vaccination. The origin of the receptors is a man aged 18-30 years who received the YFV17D yellow fever vaccine.

Comment on this clonotype: One end of the junction varies from germline; a read error may be responsible. The CDR3 sequence: CASSNREVNTEAFF. DNA for the CDR3: TGTGCCAGCTCAAACAGGGAGGTGAATACTGAAGCTTTCTTT. The J gene is TRBJ1-1, the V gene TRBV18, with D tentatively TRBD1 (6 bases). The CDR3 is 14 residues long. Per germline, CDR1 KGHSH and CDR2 LQKENI.

The chain recombines TRBV4-1 with TRBJ2-5; a possible D gene is TRBD1 (6 bases). The V gene lost 0 bases and the J gene lost 5 bases, with 10 bases spanning the gap. This CDR3 has 14 residues. CDR1 is MGHRA and CDR2 is YSYEKL in the germline V gene. The CDR3, as DNA: TGCGCCAGCAGCCAAGACGCAGGGGTGGAGACCCAGTACTTC. Its protein is CASSQDAGVETQYF.

There are a few counts of this clonotype. The chain is built from TRBV4-1 and TRBJ1-2; the D gene is possibly TRBD1 (5 bases). Germline-derived CDR1 and CDR2 are MGHRA and YSYEKL. The CDR3 totals 16 residues. V was shortened by 3 bases and J by 3 bases, with 17 bases between the two germline ends. The CDR3 loop is CASSHVGPGVYYGYTF. CDR3 nucleotides: TGCGCCAGCAGCCACGTGGGACCAGGAGTATACTATGGCTACACCTTC.

J is TRBJ1-2 and V is TRBV5-1; D gene ambiguous. The CDR3 is 15 amino acids. The V end lost 1 base, the J end lost 4 bases, and 14 bases lay between the germline ends. Per germline, CDR1 SGHRS and CDR2 YFSETQ. CDR3: CASSLTGEVGYGYTF. CDR3 in DNA: TGCGCCAGCAGCTTGACCGGGGAGGTTGGCTATGGCTACACCTTC.

The chain employs TRBV20-1 and TRBJ2-3; D gene unclear. The V gene's germline CDR1 is DFQATT and CDR2 SNEGSKA (reference sequence). This CDR3 is built from 10 residues. V lost 3 bases to trimming and J lost 5 bases, with 3 bases between them. CDR3 nucleotide sequence: TGCAGTGCTAGTCAAGATACGCAGTATTTT. Its translation is CSASQDTQYF.

The chain couples TRBV7-2 to TRBJ1-4; the D gene is possibly TRBD1 (5 bases). CDR1 and CDR2 from the germline V gene are SGHTA and FQGNSA. The CDR3 covers 14 residues. V was trimmed by 4 bases and J by 5 bases, leaving 11 bases between them. CDR3 region: CASSSWDRNEKLFF. In nucleotides, the CDR3 is TGTGCCAGCAGCTCCTGGGACCGCAATGAAAAACTGTTTTTT.

V gene TRBV12-3 or TRBV12-4 combines with J gene TRBJ1-4, with D possibly being TRBD1 (5 bases). Trimming left V 6 bases short and J 11 bases short, with 16 bases between. This CDR3 has 13 amino acids. CDR3 region: CASRRGGIGKLFF. CDR3 nucleotide sequence: TGTGCCAGCAGGAGGGGAGGCATTGGCAAACTGTTTTTT.

This clonotype was seen a few times. This chain links TRBV3-1 with TRBJ1-6; the D is unclear. Germline V gives CDR1 LGHDT, CDR2 YNNKEL (reference sequence). The CDR3 is 14 amino acids. The V gene lost 2 bases and the J gene lost 7 bases, with 9 bases spanning the gap. The CDR3 DNA sequence: TGTGCCAGCAGCCAAACGTTCGGGAATTCACCCCTCCACTTT. Translation gives CASSQTFGNSPLHF.

The chain couples TRBV5-6 to TRBJ2-7, with no clear D. The CDR3 is 11 amino acids. Germline-derived CDR1 and CDR2 are SGHDT and YYEEEE. Trimming removed 0 bases from V and 7 bases from J, with 5 bases in between. DNA for the CDR3: TGTGCCAGCAGCTTGGGGTTTGAGCAGTACTTC. Amino acids: CASSLGFEQYF.

This clonotype was observed at least ten times. This chain uses TRBV5-1 with TRBJ2-3, with 7 bases that match TRBD1. The CDR3 has 16 residues. Per the germline V gene, CDR1 is SGHRS and CDR2 is YFSETQ. The J segment lost 1 base and the V segment lost 1 base, leaving 6 bases of the junction unmatched. CDR3 sequence reads: CASSLQGTVGTDTQYF. The CDR3 DNA reads TGCGCCAGCAGCTTGCAGGGGACAGTTGGCACAGATACGCAGTATTTT.

This clonotype was picked up a small number of times. The rearrangement uses TRBV6-5 and TRBJ1-5, with unresolved D. The V gene's germline CDR1 is MNHEY and CDR2 SVGAGI. This CDR3 has 16 amino acids. With 0 bases removed from V and 0 bases from J, the gap between germline ends came to 9 bases. Here the CDR3 DNA reads TGTGCCAGCAGTTACTCAAGCGTGGGTAGCAATCAGCCCCAGCATTTT. Amino acid sequence: CASSYSSVGSNQPQHF.